The 30 T cell receptor beta chains below were found in one sample sequenced in a study of T cell repertoires in cytomegalovirus infection. TCRdb re-analysed the reads in MiXCR, keeping a single row per CDR3 protein. The table records about 490,000 distinct CDR3 sequences, approximately 15% of them present only once. The sample taken for sequencing was CD8+ T cells from PBMCs. These receptors all stem from a human donor in good health (CMV status not recorded). Some clones in this sample may be carry-over from other donors' samples.

This clonotype was seen a few times. The chain recombines TRBV5-4 with TRBJ2-5, with D hard to call. CDR3 length equals 17 residues. Trimming left V 0 bases short and J 3 bases short, with 18 bases between. Germline-derived CDR1 and CDR2 are SGHNT and YYREEE (reference sequence). The CDR3 DNA is TGTGCCAGCAGCTTGGTGGATAGGAACTGGGTGGAAGAGACCCAGTACTTC. Its protein product is CASSLVDRNWVEETQYF.

This clonotype came up many times. This chain connects TRBV5-1 to TRBJ2-7; unclear D gene. CDR1 and CDR2 (germline): SGHRS, YFSETQ. This CDR3 spans 15 amino acids. Between the trimmed V and J ends, which lost 4 bases and 2 bases, there was a span of 16 bases. This CDR3 is CASSPEDNEAYEQYF. As DNA, the CDR3 is TGCGCCAGCAGCCCCGAGGATAATGAGGCCTACGAGCAGTACTTC.

This clonotype has a count of ten or more. This sequence joins TRBV7-8 and TRBJ2-7; D is undetermined. There are 14 residues in the CDR3. Germline V gene data show CDR1 as SGHVS and CDR2 as FQNEAQ. Trimming left V 2 bases short and J 4 bases short, with 12 bases between. The CDR3 region has the DNA TGTGCCAGCAGCTTATACTCTGGGAATTACGAGCAGTACTTC. Its protein is CASSLYSGNYEQYF.

As regards this clonotype: This likely comes from a read error, as the CDR3 has no conserved phenylalanine or tryptophan at its end. The limits of the CDR3 on the DNA are not certain, so only TCRdb's listed CDR3 is given. The gene calls are TRBV7-3 and TRBJ2-1; TRBD2 reflects the table's D call only, with no check against the DNA. From germline, CDR1 is SGHTA and CDR2 FQGTGA. Including both end residues, the CDR3 is 14 amino acids long. The CDR3 region is CASSLGGLEIEQLL.

This clonotype was found many times. This sequence joins TRBV19 and TRBJ1-1, with D tentatively TRBD1 (5 bases). The CDR3 has 13 amino acids. In germline, CDR1 is LNHDA, CDR2 SQIVND (reference sequence). Trimming cost V 8 bases and J 3 bases, with 13 bases left between them. The CDR3 coding sequence is TGTGCCAGTTCGGACGCGGGGGACACTGAAGCTTTCTTT. Protein product: CASSDAGDTEAFF.

This clonotype was recorded at least ten times. The CDR3 loop reads CASSRGRANEKLFF. The CDR3 DNA sequence: TGTGCCAGTTCCCGGGGCAGGGCTAATGAAAAACTGTTTTTT. The rearrangement uses TRBV19 and TRBJ1-4, with TRBD1 as a possible D gene (5 bases). The CDR3 runs 14 residues. Germline V gene data show CDR1 as LNHDA and CDR2 as SQIVND (reference sequence). Trimming cost V 8 bases and J 3 bases, with 13 bases left between them.

The rearrangement joins TRBV9 to TRBJ1-2; TRBD1 aligns across 7 bases. The CDR3 is 17 residues long. Trimming at V came to 4 bases and at J to 4 bases, leaving 16 bases not matched to a gene. The V gene's germline CDR1 is SGDLS and CDR2 YYNGEE. The CDR3 region has the DNA TGTGCCAGCAGCCCCGGACAGACAGGGACCTCTCCCTATGGCTACACCTTC. Encoded protein: CASSPGQTGTSPYGYTF.

The table lists this clonotype with many counts. The rearrangement links TRBV6-2 or TRBV6-3 to TRBJ2-7, with 10 bases matching TRBD2. The CDR3 runs 17 residues. Germline V lookup: CDR1 MNHEY, CDR2 SVGEGT. V was pared by 0 bases and J by 3 bases, with 8 bases of the junction left unmatched. The CDR3 loop reads CASSYSRSGRLIYEQYF. Written as DNA, the CDR3 is TGTGCCAGCAGTTACTCGCGTAGCGGGAGGCTAATCTACGAGCAGTACTTC.

The rearrangement links TRBV5-6 to TRBJ2-1; D could derive from TRBD1 or TRBD2 (5 bases each). The CDR3 runs to 18 residues. V shed 1 base and J shed 2 bases, with 19 bases lying between them. Germline CDR1 and CDR2: SGHDT and YYEEEE. CDR3 coding DNA: TGTGCCAGCAGCTTGCGGGGCAGGGACCCATTTACCTACAATGAGCAGTTCTTC. Protein: CASSLRGRDPFTYNEQFF.

This clonotype was seen only once. This sequence joins TRBV20-1 and TRBJ2-1; TRBD2 is a possible D gene (6 bases). The V end was cut by 0 bases, the J end by 7 bases, with 16 bases between. Germline assignment: CDR1 DFQATT and CDR2 SNEGSKA (reference sequence). This CDR3 spans 15 amino acids. DNA for the CDR3: TGCAGTGCTAGAGATCATCGGGGGAGAGGGAATGAGCAGTTCTTC. Translating gives CSARDHRGRGNEQFF.

This clonotype has a handful of counts. The chain employs TRBV19 and TRBJ2-7, with D perhaps matching TRBD1 (6 bases). Germline CDR1 LNHDA, CDR2 SQIVND (reference sequence). Trimming took 5 bases from V and 1 from J, leaving 12 bases between them. The CDR3 consists of 14 residues. The CDR3 region is CASSSLGQSYEQYF. The CDR3 region has the DNA TGTGCCAGTAGTTCCCTCGGACAGTCCTACGAGCAGTACTTC.

This clonotype was counted a few times. The chain couples TRBV7-9 to TRBJ2-3; D is possibly TRBD1 or TRBD2 (5 bases each). This CDR3 spans 14 amino acids. Germline CDR1 reads SEHNR; CDR2 reads FQNEAQ (reference sequence). Deletions cut 8 bases from V and 2 bases from J, with 14 bases between. The CDR3 coding sequence is TGTGCCAGCCCTCCGGGACCATCCACAGATACGCAGTATTTT. As protein: CASPPGPSTDTQYF. The full variable domain, in which reference TRBV7-9 and TRBJ2-3 provide the parts outside the CDR3, is DTGVSQNPRHKITKRGQNVTFRCDPISEHNRLYWYRQTLGQGPEFLTYFQNEAQLEKSRLLSDRFSAERPKGSFSTLEIQRTEQGDSAMYLCASPPGPSTDTQYFGPGTRLTVL.

Remarks on this clonotype: This may come from a read error, since a much larger clone is one base off. The gene calls are TRBV12-3 or TRBV12-4 and TRBJ1-5; no clear D. The CDR3 contains 17 residues. Trimming pared 6 bases from V and 4 bases from J, leaving 22 bases between. CDR3 residues: CASSQLPGWNLNQPQHF. The CDR3, as DNA: TGTGCCAGCAGCCAACTCCCCGGGTGGAATCTTAATCAGCCCCAGCATTTT.

This clonotype was counted between two and nine times. This rearrangement joins TRBV12-3 or TRBV12-4 to TRBJ2-7, with D unresolved. The germline V and J ends were trimmed by 2 bases and 3 bases, with 8 bases remaining between them. The CDR3 spans 13 residues. As DNA, the CDR3 is TGTGCCAGCAGTTTAAGGCGCCTCTACGAGCAGTACTTC. Protein product: CASSLRRLYEQYF.

At least ten counts were recorded for this clonotype. J is TRBJ2-7 and V is TRBV6-6; D could derive from TRBD1 or TRBD2 (5 bases each). CDR1 is MNHNY and CDR2 is SVGAGI in the germline V gene (reference sequence). Trimming removed 5 bases at V and 7 bases at J, with 9 bases between. This CDR3 comprises 11 residues. CDR3 nucleotides: TGTGCCAGCAGTGCCGGGACGGAGCAGTACTTC. It yields the protein CASSAGTEQYF.

This chain connects TRBV6-1 to TRBJ2-3, with a possible D match to TRBD1 (6 bases). The CDR3 has 16 residues. CDR1 is MNHNS, CDR2 SASEGT, per germline. V lost 1 base, J lost 2 bases, and 13 bases lay in between. The CDR3 region has the DNA TGTGCCAGCAGTGAAGGCCGTGGACAGTTCACAGATACGCAGTATTTT. Translated, it gives CASSEGRGQFTDTQYF.

Concerning this clonotype itself: A far larger clone lies a single base away; this is likely a read error. The CDR3, as DNA: TGTGTCAGCAGCTTGGAAGTTTACAATGAGCAGTTCTTC. This sequence encodes CVSSLEVYNEQFF. The chain employs TRBV5-3 and TRBJ2-1, with no clear D. TRBV5-3 is reported as an ORF; its role is uncertain. The CDR3 spans 13 residues.

This clonotype was seen a few times. J is TRBJ2-1 and V is TRBV5-5, with TRBD1 identical over 10 bases. Germline V gene lookup returns CDR1 SGHKS and CDR2 YYEKEE (reference sequence). This CDR3 is built from 16 residues. The junction had 10 bases not matched to a gene; V was cut back by 3 bases and J by 7 bases. CDR3 bases: TGTGCCAGCAGCTACCCTAGGGACAGGGGTTTGAATGAGCAGTTCTTC. Encoded protein: CASSYPRDRGLNEQFF.

This clonotype was detected a few times. This rearrangement joins TRBV7-4 to TRBJ2-1, with D uncertain. Trimming removed 1 base at V and 4 bases at J, with 8 bases between. Germline values: CDR1 SGHVT, CDR2 SQSDAQ. This CDR3 is 14 amino acids long. The CDR3 protein is CASSLDGLYNEQFF. CDR3 bases: TGTGCCAGCAGCTTAGATGGGCTATACAATGAGCAGTTCTTC. Filled out from reference TRBV7-4 and TRBJ2-1, the complete variable domain reads GAGVSQSPRYKVAKRGRDVALRCDSISGHVTLYWYRQTLGQGSEVLTYSQSDAQRDKSGRPSGRFSAERPERSVSTLKIQRTEQGDSAVYLCASSLDGLYNEQFFGPGTRLTVL.

The chain recombines TRBV2 with TRBJ1-3; possibly TRBD1 for D (5 bases). Germline V gene sequence: CDR1 SNHLY, CDR2 FYNNEI. The germline V and J ends were trimmed by 10 bases and 12 bases, with 19 bases remaining between them. The CDR3 extends over 12 amino acids. The CDR3 coding sequence is TGTGCCATCGCCCCTACCGGGGCTGGCATATATTTT. Translating it yields CAIAPTGAGIYF.

This clonotype was seen a few times. The rearrangement uses TRBV4-1 and TRBJ2-7; 7 nucleotides align to TRBD2. Trimming removed 0 bases from V and 5 bases from J; junction bases left unmatched: 7. Per germline, CDR1 MGHRA and CDR2 YSYEKL. The CDR3 consists of 15 residues. CDR3 nucleotide sequence: TGCGCCAGCAGCCAAGAGCAACGGGGGGACCACGAGCAGTACTTC. It codes for CASSQEQRGDHEQYF.

This clonotype was observed a few times. This rearrangement joins TRBV5-1 to TRBJ2-1; TRBD2 aligns across 11 bases. The germline V gene has CDR1 SGHRS and CDR2 YFSETQ. V lost 4 bases, J lost 4 bases, and 7 bases stayed unmatched. This CDR3 spans 16 amino acids. CDR3 DNA sequence: TGCGCCAGCAGCCCACGGACTAGCGGGTATTACAATGAGCAGTTCTTC. Protein sequence: CASSPRTSGYYNEQFF.

This clonotype showed up just a few times. This sequence joins TRBV4-1 and TRBJ1-1; a weak D match, TRBD1 (6 bases). V was pared by 1 base and J by 5 bases, with 14 bases between. Germline loops: CDR1 MGHRA, CDR2 YSYEKL. The CDR3 has 15 residues. DNA of the CDR3: TGCGCCAGCAGCCAAGGGTGGACAGCGGGGACTGAAGCTTTCTTT. Its translation is CASSQGWTAGTEAFF.

This clonotype was seen many times. J is TRBJ2-3 and V is TRBV6-6, with 7 bases fitting TRBD2. The CDR3 has 22 residues. CDR1 is MNHNY and CDR2 is SVGAGI in the germline V gene (reference sequence). V dropped 7 bases and J dropped 4; count of bases not matched to a gene: 32. The CDR3 is CASTSKVGGNRGEGSGPDTQYF. The CDR3 region has the DNA TGTGCCAGCACCTCGAAGGTGGGGGGAAATCGAGGGGAGGGTTCTGGCCCAGATACGCAGTATTTT.

This clonotype was seen at least ten times. The chain recombines TRBV12-3 or TRBV12-4 with TRBJ1-1; D is unresolved. Trimming cost V 2 bases and J 1 base, with 11 bases left between them. The CDR3 runs to 15 residues. As DNA, the CDR3 is TGTGCCAGCAGTTTAATCAGCCGGCGGAACACTGAAGCTTTCTTT. It specifies CASSLISRRNTEAFF.

This clonotype was picked up many times. The chain carries TRBV27 and TRBJ2-2, with 7 bases matching TRBD1. V was pared by 7 bases and J by 8 bases, with 4 bases of the junction left unmatched. The CDR3 spans 12 residues. The germline V gene has CDR1 MNHEY and CDR2 SMNVEV (reference sequence). This CDR3 is CASNHRGGELFF. The CDR3 DNA follows: TGTGCCAGCAACCACAGGGGAGGGGAGCTGTTTTTT.

This clonotype has a handful of counts. The V gene is TRBV12-3 or TRBV12-4, the J gene TRBJ1-5; D not resolved. Trimming stripped 0 bases from V and 1 base from J, with 4 bases between. The CDR3 is made up of 14 amino acids. CDR3 residues: CASSLARSNQPQHF. The CDR3 coding sequence is TGTGCCAGCAGTTTAGCCCGGAGCAATCAGCCCCAGCATTTT.

This clonotype was recorded at least ten times. The rearrangement uses TRBV28 and TRBJ2-6; 8 bases are shared with TRBD1. This CDR3 spans 17 amino acids. CDR1 and CDR2 (germline): MDHEN, SYDVKM. J gave up 1 base and V 7 bases, and 9 bases lay outside the gene matches. Written as DNA, the CDR3 is TGTGCCAGCAACCCGAGACAGGGGCCTTCTGGGGCCAACGTCCTGACTTTC. Protein sequence: CASNPRQGPSGANVLTF.

This clonotype was recorded many times. The chain combines TRBV25-1 with TRBJ2-7; D assignment may be TRBD1 or TRBD2 (5 bases each). Trimming took off 2 bases at V and 0 bases at J, with 11 bases between the two ends. Looked up from germline, CDR1 is MGHDK and CDR2 is SYGVNS. This CDR3 contains 15 residues. This chain's CDR3 is CASSERGVPSYEQYF. The CDR3 nucleotides read TGTGCCAGCAGTGAACGAGGGGTGCCCTCCTACGAGCAGTACTTC.

The sample holds many counts of this clonotype. The CDR3 region has the DNA TGTGCCAGCAGCTCCGGAAGGGACAGGAGCTCCTACGAGCAGTACTTC. It codes for CASSSGRDRSSYEQYF. The chain links TRBV7-6 to TRBJ2-7; TRBD1 aligns across 8 bases. Unmatched junction bases numbered 8, after V lost 4 bases and J lost 0 bases. This CDR3 is 16 amino acids long. Germline V CDR1 and CDR2: SGHVS, FNYEAQ.